Below, 5 T cell receptor beta chains from the same sample are listed, as sequenced in a study of shared clonotypes between healthy human individuals. Sequencing used immunoSEQ multiplex PCR; TCRdb keeps in-frame clones, though not all of them. The table lists about 1 million clones, under 80% of them singletons. Specimen: memory CD4+ T cells sorted from blood. Subset denoted: CD45RA-negative fraction. Source of these receptors: a man younger than 35 in good health.

This clone was counted a single time. The chain joins TRBV2 to TRBJ2-1; 7 bases are a match to TRBD2. The germline CDR1 and CDR2 sequences are SNHLY and FYNNEI. Unmatched junction bases numbered 10, after V lost 7 bases and J lost 4 bases. CDR3 size: 15 residues. CDR3 loop: CASTKVGGSYNEQFF. CDR3 DNA: TGTGCCAGCACTAAGGTGGGAGGGAGTTACAATGAGCAGTTCTTC. Full variable domain (outside the CDR3, taken from reference TRBV2 and TRBJ2-1): EPEVTQTPSHQVTQMGQEVILRCVPISNHLYFYWYRQILGQKVEFLVSFYNNEISEKSEIFDDQFSVERPDGSNFTLKIRSTKLEDSAMYFCASTKVGGSYNEQFFGPGTRLTVL.

The rearrangement links TRBV28 to TRBJ1-1, with D tentatively TRBD1 (6 bases). Germline CDR1 is MDHEN and CDR2 is SYDVKM. There are 15 residues in the CDR3. V was cut by 4 bases and J by 1 base, with 13 bases left in between. The CDR3 region is CASSSLQGRNTEAFF. For the CDR3, the DNA is TGTGCCAGCAGTTCGTTACAGGGTCGGAACACTGAAGCTTTCTTT.

V and J are TRBV5-6 and TRBJ2-3; a weak D match, TRBD1 (6 bases). The CDR3 has 15 amino acids. The germline gives CDR1 SGHDT, CDR2 YYEEEE. Trimming left V 0 bases short and J 5 bases short, with 13 bases between. This chain's CDR3 is CASSLVRGIRDTQYF. The CDR3 DNA is TGTGCCAGCAGCTTGGTCAGGGGCATAAGAGATACGCAGTATTTT.

The genes are TRBV7-9 and TRBJ2-3; D not certain. The CDR3 has 15 residues. Germline-derived CDR1 and CDR2 are SEHNR and FQNEAQ (reference sequence). The V gene lost 5 bases and the J gene lost 4 bases, with 16 bases spanning the gap. CDR3 coding DNA: TGTGCCAGCAGCCCATTTAAGACAATCCCAGATACGCAGTATTTT. Its translation is CASSPFKTIPDTQYF. The variable domain in full, with the rest retrieved from reference TRBV7-9 and TRBJ2-3, is DTGVSQNPRHKITKRGQNVTFRCDPISEHNRLYWYRQTLGQGPEFLTYFQNEAQLEKSRLLSDRFSAERPKGSFSTLEIQRTEQGDSAMYLCASSPFKTIPDTQYFGPGTRLTVL.

The chain recombines TRBV7-6 with TRBJ2-5, with 7 bases fitting TRBD1. There are 15 residues in the CDR3. Germline values: CDR1 SGHVS, CDR2 FNYEAQ. V trimming: 3 bases; J trimming: 2 bases; junction bases outside the gene matches: 6. CDR3 amino acids: CASSLTGQLQETQYF. The CDR3 coding sequence is TGTGCCAGCAGCTTGACGGGACAGCTACAAGAGACCCAGTACTTC.